Listed below are T cell receptor beta chains from one sample, sequenced in a study of blood T cells in healthy people across ages. Each CDR3 protein is one row after TCRdb ran MiXCR on the 5' RACE reads. The data show some 1.5 million distinct CDR3 sequences, 28% seen once. Sequencing was carried out using blood. These receptors were taken from a young woman in good health. Each CDR3 is given with its conserved first and last residue. D genes are given only for firm matches. Expanded clones are given a class, and other clones once, few, many or no size at all.

size	J	V	D	CDR3	DNA
-	TRBJ1-2	TRBV29-1	TRBD1	CSVEVRQGSYGYTF	TGCAGCGTTGAAGTGAGACAGGGGTCATATGGCTACACCTTC
-	TRBJ1-1	TRBV7-2	TRBD1	CASRKATGTGGDNTEAFF	TGTGCCAGCAGAAAAGCAACCGGGACAGGGGGCGATAACACTGAAGCTTTCTTT
many	TRBJ2-6	TRBV12-5	-	CASGRQGANVLTF	TGTGCTAGTGGCCGACAGGGGGCCAACGTCCTGACTTTC
many	TRBJ1-2	TRBV10-3	TRBD1	CAIREGAGGYTF	TGTGCCATCAGAGAGGGGGCGGGAGGCTACACCTTC
-	TRBJ2-4	TRBV12-3/TRBV12-4	TRBD2	CASGSPGLAYGEQYF	TGTGCCAGCGGTAGTCCGGGACTAGCGTATGGAGAGCAGTACTTC
-	TRBJ2-7	TRBV30	-	CAWRASYEQYF	TGTGCCTGGAGGGCGTCCTACGAGCAGTACTTC
-	TRBJ2-1	TRBV20-1	-	CSARGGVTSYNEQFF	TGCAGTGCTAGGGGTGGGGTGACTAGCTACAATGAGCAGTTCTTC
few	TRBJ2-1	TRBV6-2/TRBV6-3	-	CASLEPMANEQFF	TGTGCCAGCTTGGAACCCATGGCAAATGAGCAGTTCTTC
-	TRBJ2-3	TRBV5-1	TRBD2	CVSSLSPGLASDTQYF	TGCGTCAGCAGCTTGAGTCCTGGACTAGCCTCAGATACGCAGTATTTT
-	TRBJ2-2	TRBV6-5	TRBD1	CASRAQGNPTGELFF	TGTGCCAGCAGGGCACAGGGGAACCCCACCGGGGAGCTGTTTTTT
few	TRBJ1-2	TRBV18	-	CASSPARAGDLGYGYTF	TGTGCCAGCTCACCAGCACGCGCGGGGGATCTGGGCTATGGCTACACCTTC
-	TRBJ2-7	TRBV20-1	TRBD1	CSASLGQDSYEQYF	TGCAGTGCTAGTTTGGGACAGGACTCCTACGAGCAGTACTTC
few	TRBJ2-4	TRBV5-1	TRBD1	CASSSTGTGENIQYF	TGCGCCAGCAGCTCGACCGGGACAGGGGAAAACATTCAGTACTTC
-	TRBJ2-7	TRBV5-1	TRBD2	CASSLVGGAEQYF	TGCGCCAGCAGCTTGGTCGGGGGGGCCGAGCAGTACTTC
-	TRBJ1-1	TRBV29-1	-	CSVELRGVRTEAFF	TGCAGCGTTGAATTGCGCGGGGTTCGCACTGAAGCTTTCTTT
many	TRBJ2-7	TRBV5-1	-	CASSSTGIGEQYF	TGCGCCAGCAGCTCTACAGGGATAGGCGAGCAGTACTTC
-	TRBJ2-7	TRBV5-1	-	CASSLEATRPYEQYF	TGCGCCAGCAGCTTGGAAGCGACGAGACCCTACGAGCAGTACTTC
many	TRBJ2-7	TRBV7-3	-	CASSLYARPYEQYF	TGTGCCAGCAGCTTATACGCCAGACCCTACGAGCAGTACTTC
few	TRBJ2-7	TRBV29-1	-	CSVEQDTSYEQYF	TGCAGCGTTGAACAGGACACCTCCTACGAGCAGTACTTC
-	TRBJ2-1	TRBV4-3	-	CASSQETHGGLYNEQFF	TGCGCCAGCAGCCAAGAGACCCATGGCGGTCTTTACAATGAGCAGTTCTTC
-	TRBJ2-4	TRBV7-2	-	CANSPSGSGVQEQYF	TGTGCCAACAGTCCTTCCGGGTCAGGGGTCCAGGAGCAGTACTTC
many	TRBJ1-5	TRBV7-2	-	CASSLDTGDQPQHF	TGTGCCAGCAGCCTCGATACGGGGGACCAGCCCCAGCATTTT
few	TRBJ2-3	TRBV11-2	-	CASSQAASTDTQYF	TGTGCCAGCAGTCAGGCGGCTAGCACAGATACGCAGTATTTT
many	TRBJ2-5	TRBV12-3/TRBV12-4	-	CASSPRRSWGVQETQYF	TGTGCCAGCAGCCCCCGGCGGTCGTGGGGGGTCCAAGAGACCCAGTACTTC
many	TRBJ2-1	TRBV30	TRBD2	CAWSPSGYNEQFF	TGTGCCTGGAGTCCTAGCGGCTACAATGAGCAGTTCTTC
-	TRBJ2-7	TRBV20-1	-	CGARVPGLSSYEQYF	TGCGGTGCTAGAGTACCGGGCCTCAGCTCCTACGAGCAGTACTTC
-	TRBJ1-2	TRBV3-1	TRBD1	CASSQDGIRTGGVYGYTF	TGTGCCAGCAGCCAAGATGGGATCCGGACAGGGGGTGTCTATGGCTACACCTTC
few	TRBJ1-1	TRBV2	-	CASSDLGSGTEAFF	TGTGCCAGCAGTGATCTGGGTTCGGGCACTGAAGCTTTCTTT
-	TRBJ2-5	TRBV15	-	CATTARLQETQYF	TGTGCCACCACGGCCAGACTCCAAGAGACCCAGTACTTC
-	TRBJ2-4	TRBV3-1	-	CASSPRDNKDIQYF	TGTGCCAGCAGCCCCCGGGACAACAAAGACATTCAGTACTTC
few	TRBJ2-3	TRBV20-1	TRBD2	CSADSGRALVSTDTQYF	TGCAGCGCAGATAGCGGGAGGGCACTTGTTAGCACAGATACGCAGTATTTT
-	TRBJ1-1	TRBV29-1	-	CSVRRGFETEAFF	TGCAGCGTTCGCAGGGGATTTGAGACTGAAGCTTTCTTT
-	TRBJ2-5	TRBV7-2	TRBD2	CASTGGGLAGGQVETQYF	TGTGCCAGCACCGGAGGGGGACTAGCGGGAGGTCAGGTGGAGACCCAGTACTTC
-	TRBJ2-7	TRBV3-1	-	CASSQSPNSYEQYF	TGTGCCAGCAGCCAAAGTCCCAACTCCTACGAGCAGTACTTC
-	TRBJ2-5	TRBV3-1	TRBD2	CASSPEAGGPWETQYF	TGTGCCAGCAGCCCAGAAGCGGGAGGGCCGTGGGAGACCCAGTACTTC
-	TRBJ2-1	TRBV5-6	-	CASSGTGGAVNEQFF	TGTGCCAGCAGCGGGACCGGGGGCGCGGTCAATGAGCAGTTCTTC
-	TRBJ2-1	TRBV5-1	-	CASSSQSSAEQFF	TGCGCCAGCAGCTCGCAGAGTTCCGCTGAGCAGTTCTTC
-	TRBJ2-1	TRBV7-3	-	CASSLVHNNEQFF	TGTGCCAGCAGCTTAGTCCACAACAATGAGCAGTTCTTC
many	TRBJ2-5	TRBV29-1	TRBD2	CSVERTSGVQETQYF	TGCAGCGTTGAACGGACTAGCGGGGTTCAAGAGACCCAGTACTTC
few	TRBJ1-2	TRBV20-1	-	CSAREDGGDYGYTF	TGCAGTGCTAGAGAAGACGGGGGGGACTATGGCTACACCTTC
few	TRBJ1-2	TRBV7-9	-	CASSLASAGDGYTF	TGTGCCAGCAGCTTAGCGTCGGCAGGGGATGGCTACACCTTC
-	TRBJ2-3	TRBV10-3	-	CAIRGDFNTDTQYF	TGTGCCATCAGGGGGGACTTTAACACAGATACGCAGTATTTT
few	TRBJ1-1	TRBV7-3	-	CASSLSAGANTEAFF	TGTGCCAGCAGCCTCTCAGCGGGGGCGAACACTGAAGCTTTCTTT
-	TRBJ2-3	TRBV7-2	-	CASSLGVGVDTQYF	TGTGCCAGCAGCTTGGGGGTGGGGGTGGATACGCAGTATTTT
few	TRBJ2-7	TRBV25-1	-	CASSKTVTYEQYF	TGTGCCAGCAGTAAGACAGTCACCTACGAGCAGTACTTC
many	TRBJ2-1	TRBV12-3/TRBV12-4	-	CATRLSSYNEQFF	TGTGCCACCCGACTGAGCTCCTACAATGAGCAGTTCTTC
few	TRBJ2-5	TRBV7-2	TRBD2	CASSLLAGPGEAQYF	TGTGCCAGCAGCTTGTTAGCGGGGCCGGGAGAGGCCCAGTACTTC
few	TRBJ2-3	TRBV5-1	TRBD2	CASSLATSGRTDTQYF	TGCGCCAGCAGCTTGGCCACTAGCGGGAGAACAGATACGCAGTATTTT
-	TRBJ2-3	TRBV27	-	CASSFSVKPSADTQYF	TGTGCCAGCAGCTTCTCCGTTAAACCGAGCGCAGATACGCAGTATTTT
-	TRBJ2-1	TRBV5-1	TRBD1	CASRNDGQGGNEQFF	TGCGCCAGCAGAAATGATGGACAGGGAGGCAATGAGCAGTTCTTC
many	TRBJ2-1	TRBV20-1	-	CSAGDPGRFNEQFF	TGCAGTGCTGGGGACCCTGGACGCTTCAATGAGCAGTTCTTC
-	TRBJ1-5	TRBV7-2	-	CASNSIRDTRRHF	TGTGCCAGCAACTCTATACGGGACACGCGAAGGCATTTT
few	TRBJ1-5	TRBV12-3/TRBV12-4	-	CASSRGGTSQPQHF	TGTGCCAGCAGCCGGGGGGGTACTAGTCAGCCCCAGCATTTT
-	TRBJ1-1	TRBV18	-	CASSPGPGVKNGAFF	TGTGCCAGCTCACCAGGTCCAGGGGTCAAGAATGGAGCTTTCTTT
-	TRBJ1-2	TRBV27	TRBD1	CASRGKGQIPSDTF	TGTGCCAGCAGAGGAAAGGGACAGATTCCGTCTGACACCTTC
few	TRBJ2-1	TRBV3-1	-	CASSQEELSYNEQFF	TGTGCCAGCAGCCAAGAGGAGTTGTCCTACAATGAGCAGTTCTTC
few	TRBJ2-1	TRBV12-3/TRBV12-4	-	CASSEGFEQFF	TGTGCCAGCAGCGAGGGGTTTGAGCAGTTCTTC
-	TRBJ1-4	TRBV9	-	CASSVGGSQLFF	TGTGCCAGCAGCGTAGGTGGGAGCCAACTGTTTTTT
-	TRBJ1-1	TRBV6-1	TRBD1	CASSEHTGGGTEAFF	TGTGCCAGCAGTGAACACACAGGGGGAGGGACTGAAGCTTTCTTT
-	TRBJ1-1	TRBV10-3	-	CAISEFVGAEAFF	TGTGCCATCAGTGAGTTCGTCGGGGCTGAAGCTTTCTTT